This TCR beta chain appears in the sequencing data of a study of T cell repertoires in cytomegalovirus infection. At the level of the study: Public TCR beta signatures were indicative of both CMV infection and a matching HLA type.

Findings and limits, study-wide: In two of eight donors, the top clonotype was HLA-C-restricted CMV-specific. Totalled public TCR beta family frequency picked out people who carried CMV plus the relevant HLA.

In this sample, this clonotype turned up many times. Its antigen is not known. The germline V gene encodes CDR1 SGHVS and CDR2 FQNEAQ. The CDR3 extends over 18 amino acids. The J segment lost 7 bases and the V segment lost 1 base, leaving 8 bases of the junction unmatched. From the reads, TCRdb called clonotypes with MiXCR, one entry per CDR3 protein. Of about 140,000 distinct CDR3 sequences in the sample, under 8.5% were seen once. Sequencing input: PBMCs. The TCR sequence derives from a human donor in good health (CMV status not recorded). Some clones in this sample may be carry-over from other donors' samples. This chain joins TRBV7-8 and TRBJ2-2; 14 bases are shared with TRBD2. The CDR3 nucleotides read TGTGCCAGCAGCTTAGTAGGGACTAGCGGGGGACGAGGCGGGGAGCTGTTTTTT. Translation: CASSLVGTSGGRGGELFF.